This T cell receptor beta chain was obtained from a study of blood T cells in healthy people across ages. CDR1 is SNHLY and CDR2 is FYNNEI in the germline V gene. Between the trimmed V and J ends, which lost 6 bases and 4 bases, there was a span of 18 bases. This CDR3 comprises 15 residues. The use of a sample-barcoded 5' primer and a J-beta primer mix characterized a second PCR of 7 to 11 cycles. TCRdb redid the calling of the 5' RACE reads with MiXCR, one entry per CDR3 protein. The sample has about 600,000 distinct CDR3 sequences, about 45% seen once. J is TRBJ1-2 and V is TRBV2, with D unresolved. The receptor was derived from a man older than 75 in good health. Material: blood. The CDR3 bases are TGTGCCAGCAGGTTACCGGGGTTTCACTCCTATGGCTACACCTTC. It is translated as CASRLPGFHSYGYTF.